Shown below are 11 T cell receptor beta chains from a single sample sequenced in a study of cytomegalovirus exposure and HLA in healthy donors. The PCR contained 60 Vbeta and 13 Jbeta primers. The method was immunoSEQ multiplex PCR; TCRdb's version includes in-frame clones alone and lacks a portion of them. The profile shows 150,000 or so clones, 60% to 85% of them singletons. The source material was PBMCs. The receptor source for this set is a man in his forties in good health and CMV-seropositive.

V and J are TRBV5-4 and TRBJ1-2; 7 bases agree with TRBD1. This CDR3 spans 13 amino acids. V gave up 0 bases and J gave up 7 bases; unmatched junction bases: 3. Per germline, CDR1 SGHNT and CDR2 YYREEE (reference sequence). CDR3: CASSLDRGSGYTF. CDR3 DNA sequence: TGTGCCAGCAGCTTGGACAGGGGAAGTGGCTACACCTTC.

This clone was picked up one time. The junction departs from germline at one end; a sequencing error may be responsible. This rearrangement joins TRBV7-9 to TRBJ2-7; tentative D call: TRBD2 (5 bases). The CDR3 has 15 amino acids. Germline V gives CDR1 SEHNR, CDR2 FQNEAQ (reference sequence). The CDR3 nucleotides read TGTTCCAGCAGCTCCCCCGGGATCTCAGACTACGAGCAGTACTTC. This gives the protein CSSSSPGISDYEQYF.

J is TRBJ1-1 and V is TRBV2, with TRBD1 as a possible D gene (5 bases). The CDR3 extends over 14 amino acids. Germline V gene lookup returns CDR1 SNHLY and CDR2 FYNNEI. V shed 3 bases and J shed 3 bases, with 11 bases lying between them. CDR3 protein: CASSDNGGYTEAFF. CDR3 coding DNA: TGTGCCAGCAGTGATAATGGGGGGTACACTGAAGCTTTCTTT.

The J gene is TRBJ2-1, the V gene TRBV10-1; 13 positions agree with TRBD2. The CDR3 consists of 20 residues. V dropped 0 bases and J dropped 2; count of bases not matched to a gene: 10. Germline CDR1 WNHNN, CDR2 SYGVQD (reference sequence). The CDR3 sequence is CASSESPGLAGSLPYNEQFF. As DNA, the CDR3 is TGCGCCAGCAGTGAGTCCCCGGGACTAGCGGGATCCCTCCCCTACAATGAGCAGTTCTTC.

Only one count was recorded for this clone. DNA of the CDR3: TGTGCCAGCACCCCTATCGACAGGGCCTATGGCTACACCTTC. Translating gives CASTPIDRAYGYTF. The chain has TRBV28 and TRBJ1-2; 7 positions match TRBD1. After removal of 7 bases from V and 4 bases from J, the junction contained 9 bases not matched to a gene. Looked up from germline, CDR1 is MDHEN and CDR2 is SYDVKM. The CDR3 runs to 14 residues.

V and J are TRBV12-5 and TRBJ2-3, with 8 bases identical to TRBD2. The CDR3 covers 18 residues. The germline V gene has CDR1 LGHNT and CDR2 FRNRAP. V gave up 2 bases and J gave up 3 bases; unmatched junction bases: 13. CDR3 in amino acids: CASGLISGSLSETDTQYF. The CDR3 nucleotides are TGTGCTAGTGGTTTGATAAGCGGGAGTCTATCCGAGACAGATACGCAGTATTTT.

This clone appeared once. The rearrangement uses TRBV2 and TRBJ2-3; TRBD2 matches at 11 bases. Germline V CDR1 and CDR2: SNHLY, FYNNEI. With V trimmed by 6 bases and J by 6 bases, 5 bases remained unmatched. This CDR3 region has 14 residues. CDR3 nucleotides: TGTGCCAGCAGACTAGCGGGAGTTGTGGATACGCAGTATTTT. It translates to CASRLAGVVDTQYF.

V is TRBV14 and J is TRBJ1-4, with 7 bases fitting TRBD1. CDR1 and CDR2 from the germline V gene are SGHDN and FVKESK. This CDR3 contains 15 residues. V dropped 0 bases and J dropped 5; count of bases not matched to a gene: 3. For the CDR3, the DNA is TGTGCCAGCAGCCAAGAGGACAGGTCGAATGAAAAACTGTTTTTT. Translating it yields CASSQEDRSNEKLFF.

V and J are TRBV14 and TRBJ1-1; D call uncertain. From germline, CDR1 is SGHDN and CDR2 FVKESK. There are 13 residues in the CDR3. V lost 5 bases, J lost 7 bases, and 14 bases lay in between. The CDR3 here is CASSIQTEGEAFF. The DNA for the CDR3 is TGTGCCAGCAGCATTCAAACAGAGGGTGAAGCTTTCTTT.

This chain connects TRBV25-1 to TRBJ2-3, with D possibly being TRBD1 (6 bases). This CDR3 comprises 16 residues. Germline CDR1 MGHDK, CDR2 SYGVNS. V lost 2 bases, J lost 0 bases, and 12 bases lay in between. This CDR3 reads CASSERAGVSTDTQYF. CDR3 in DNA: TGTGCCAGCAGTGAAAGAGCAGGGGTTAGCACAGATACGCAGTATTTT.

The CDR3 is CASSLVLAGVGYEQYF. The CDR3 bases are TGTGCCAGCAGCTTGGTTCTAGCGGGAGTAGGGTACGAGCAGTACTTC. This chain uses TRBV5-4 with TRBJ2-7, with TRBD2 identical over 10 bases. The germline V gene has CDR1 SGHNT and CDR2 YYREEE (reference sequence). The CDR3 is 16 residues long. V was pared by 0 bases and J by 4 bases, with 7 bases of the junction left unmatched.